This entry concerns a single T cell receptor beta chain. One junction end disagrees with the germline gene, perhaps due to a read error. The sample originates from a study of tumor-infiltrating lymphocytes in primary liver carcinoma. TCR beta cDNA came from about 450 ng total RNA, primed with a constant-region primer. Slightly modified ARM-PCR with three nested multiplex PCR rounds yielded TCR beta libraries. PCR rounds one and two used TRBV1-TRBV30 forward primers with a C-beta reverse primer for approximately 10 cycles each. MiXCR was run by TCRdb on the multiplex PCR reads, yielding one entry per CDR3 protein. The profile shows tens of thousands of distinct CDR3 sequences, around three quarters of them singletons. This CDR3 is 15 amino acids long. Germline CDR1 and CDR2: SGHRS and YFSETQ. Unsorted bulk tissue, roughly 20-33 mg of it, served as the source for co-extraction of RNA and DNA.

This sequence originates from a man aged 40-55 years with primary liver carcinoma and hepatitis B virus infection. The material sequenced was liver tumor tissue from sampling region 3. Stated subset: tumor region T3, left-lateral pole. The chain employs TRBV5-1 and TRBJ2-3; 8 bases map to TRBD1. CDR3 sequence (DNA): TGCGCCAGCAGCTGGAGGGACAGGAGCATAGATACGCAGTCTTTT. Translated, it gives CASSWRDRSIDTQSF.